The clone carrying this TCR beta chain appeared a few times. What it binds is not known. Across several immunoSEQ plates, the genomic DNA of each subset was split evenly. Per the study methods: Filtering differed since immunoSEQ provided only junctions, with no quality scores. Method: immunoSEQ multiplex PCR; TCRdb's copy keeps in-frame clones and lacks some. The V and J calls and the clone size are those of that table, but D and trimming were determined from the DNA. The sample has 300,000 or so clones; approximately 79% are singletons. The data originate from a study of shared clonotypes between healthy human individuals. Study context: Donor ages ranged 18 to 49 years: a couple of women, a few men.

Study-wide findings and caveats: Generally, naive subsets came out with larger estimated richness than memory subsets.

Germline trimming cut 5 bases from V and 4 bases from J; bases unmatched to any gene: 4. Germline-derived CDR1 and CDR2 are MGHDK and SYGVNS. The CDR3 consists of 14 residues. The clonotype originates from a man aged 25 to 45 in good health. The sample was memory CD4+ T cells sorted from blood. This sample's subset: CD45RA-negative fraction. The chain is built from TRBV25-1 and TRBJ1-3; 8 nucleotides align to TRBD1. CDR3 amino acids: CASSTTGEGNTIYF. The CDR3 nucleotides are TGTGCCAGCAGTACGACAGGGGAAGGAAACACCATATATTTT. The whole variable domain, filled in from reference TRBV25-1 and TRBJ1-3, reads EADIYQTPRYLVIGTGKKITLECSQTMGHDKMYWYQQDPGMELHLIHYSYGVNSTEKGDLSSESTVSRIRTEHFPLTLESARPSHTSQYLCASSTTGEGNTIYFGEGSWLTVV.